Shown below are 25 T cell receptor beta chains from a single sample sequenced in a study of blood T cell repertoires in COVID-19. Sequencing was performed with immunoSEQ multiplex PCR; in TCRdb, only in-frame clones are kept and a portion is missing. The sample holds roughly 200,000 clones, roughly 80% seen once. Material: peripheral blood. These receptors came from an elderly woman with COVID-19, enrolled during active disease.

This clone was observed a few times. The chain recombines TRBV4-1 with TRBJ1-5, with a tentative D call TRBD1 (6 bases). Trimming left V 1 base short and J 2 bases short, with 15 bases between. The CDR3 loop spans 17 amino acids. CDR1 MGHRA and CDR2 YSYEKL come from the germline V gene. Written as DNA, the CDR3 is TGCGCCAGCAGCCAAGTTTGGTCAGGGGCAGGCAATCAGCCCCAGCATTTT. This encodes CASSQVWSGAGNQPQHF.

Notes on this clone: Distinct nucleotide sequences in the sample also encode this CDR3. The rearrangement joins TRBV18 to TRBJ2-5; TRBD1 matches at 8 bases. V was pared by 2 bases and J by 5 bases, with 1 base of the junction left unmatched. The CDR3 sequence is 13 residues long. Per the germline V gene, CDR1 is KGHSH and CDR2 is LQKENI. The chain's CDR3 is CASSPGQGETQYF. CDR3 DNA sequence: TGTGCCAGCTCACCAGGACAGGGCGAGACCCAGTACTTC.

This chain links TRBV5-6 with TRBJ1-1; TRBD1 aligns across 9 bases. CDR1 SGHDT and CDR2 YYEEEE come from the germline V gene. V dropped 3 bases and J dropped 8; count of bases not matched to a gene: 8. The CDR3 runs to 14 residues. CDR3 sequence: CASSSRDRETEAFF. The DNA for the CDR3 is TGTGCCAGCAGCTCCCGGGACAGGGAAACCGAAGCTTTCTTT.

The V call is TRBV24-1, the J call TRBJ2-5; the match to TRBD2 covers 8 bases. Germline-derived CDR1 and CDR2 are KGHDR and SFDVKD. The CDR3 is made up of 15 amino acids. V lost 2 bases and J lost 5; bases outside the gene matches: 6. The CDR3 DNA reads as TGTGCCACCAGTGATTCGCGGGGGGTCGGGGAGACCCAGTACTTC. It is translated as CATSDSRGVGETQYF.

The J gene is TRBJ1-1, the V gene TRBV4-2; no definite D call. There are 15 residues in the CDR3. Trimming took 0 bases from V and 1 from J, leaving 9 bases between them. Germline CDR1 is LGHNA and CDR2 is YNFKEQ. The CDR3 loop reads CASSQDGAKNTEAFF. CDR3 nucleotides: TGTGCCAGCAGCCAAGATGGAGCTAAGAACACTGAAGCTTTCTTT.

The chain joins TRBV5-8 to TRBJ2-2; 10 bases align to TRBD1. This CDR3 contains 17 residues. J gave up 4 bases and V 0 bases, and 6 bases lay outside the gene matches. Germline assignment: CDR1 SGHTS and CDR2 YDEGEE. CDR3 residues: CASSLEGQGKGTGELFF. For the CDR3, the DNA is TGTGCCAGCAGCTTGGAGGGACAGGGGAAAGGCACCGGGGAGCTGTTTTTT.

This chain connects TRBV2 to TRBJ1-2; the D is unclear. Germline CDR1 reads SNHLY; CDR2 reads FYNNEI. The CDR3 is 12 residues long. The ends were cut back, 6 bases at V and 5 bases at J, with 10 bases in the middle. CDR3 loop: CASREGGYGYTF. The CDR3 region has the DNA TGTGCCAGCAGAGAGGGCGGGTATGGCTACACCTTC.

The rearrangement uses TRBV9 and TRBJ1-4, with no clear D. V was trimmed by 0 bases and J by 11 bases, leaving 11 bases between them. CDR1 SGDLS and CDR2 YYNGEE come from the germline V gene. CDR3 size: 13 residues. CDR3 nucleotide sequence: TGTGCCAGCAGCGTAGGCTGGGAGGAGAAACTGTTTTTT. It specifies CASSVGWEEKLFF.

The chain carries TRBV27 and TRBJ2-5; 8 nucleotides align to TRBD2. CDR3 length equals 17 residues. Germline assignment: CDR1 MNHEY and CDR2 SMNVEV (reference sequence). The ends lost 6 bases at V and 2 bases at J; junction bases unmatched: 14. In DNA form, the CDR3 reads TGTGCCAGCAGCCCAGGCAAAACTAGCGGTAATCAAGAGACCCAGTACTTC. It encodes CASSPGKTSGNQETQYF.

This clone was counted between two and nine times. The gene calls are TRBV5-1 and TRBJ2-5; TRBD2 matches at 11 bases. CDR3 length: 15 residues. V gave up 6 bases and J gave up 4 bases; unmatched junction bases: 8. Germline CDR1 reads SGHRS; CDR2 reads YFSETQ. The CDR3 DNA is TGCGCCAGCAAAAAACTAGCGGGGGAGGGAGAGACCCAGTACTTC. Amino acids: CASKKLAGEGETQYF.

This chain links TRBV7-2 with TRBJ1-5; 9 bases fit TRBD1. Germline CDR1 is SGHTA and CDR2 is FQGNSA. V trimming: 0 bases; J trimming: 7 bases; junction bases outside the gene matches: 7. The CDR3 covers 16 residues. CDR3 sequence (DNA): TGTGCCAGCAGCTTAGCAGGGGACAGGGTCAACCAGCCCCAGCATTTT. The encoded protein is CASSLAGDRVNQPQHF. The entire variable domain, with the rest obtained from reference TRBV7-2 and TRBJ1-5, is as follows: GAGVSQSPSNKVTEKGKDVELRCDPISGHTALYWYRQSLGQGLEFLIYFQGNSAPDKSGLPSDRFSAERTGGSVSTLTIQRTQQEDSAVYLCASSLAGDRVNQPQHFGDGTRLSIL.

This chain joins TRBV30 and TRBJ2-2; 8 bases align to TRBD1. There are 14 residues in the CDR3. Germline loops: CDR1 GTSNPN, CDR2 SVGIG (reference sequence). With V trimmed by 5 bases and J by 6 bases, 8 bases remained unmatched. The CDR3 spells CAWADRGLAGELFF. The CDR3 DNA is TGTGCCTGGGCCGACAGGGGATTAGCCGGGGAGCTGTTTTTT.

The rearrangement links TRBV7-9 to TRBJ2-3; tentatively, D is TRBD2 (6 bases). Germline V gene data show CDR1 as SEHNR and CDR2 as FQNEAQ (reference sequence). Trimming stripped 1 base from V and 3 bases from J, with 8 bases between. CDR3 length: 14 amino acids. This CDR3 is CASSLGLETDTQYF. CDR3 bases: TGTGCCAGCAGCTTAGGACTAGAAACAGATACGCAGTATTTT.

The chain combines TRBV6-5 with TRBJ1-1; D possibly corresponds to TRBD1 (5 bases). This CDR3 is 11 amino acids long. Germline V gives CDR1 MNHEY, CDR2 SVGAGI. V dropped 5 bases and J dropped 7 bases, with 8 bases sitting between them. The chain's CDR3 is CASSPGGEAFF. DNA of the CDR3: TGTGCCAGCAGTCCGGGGGGTGAAGCTTTCTTT.

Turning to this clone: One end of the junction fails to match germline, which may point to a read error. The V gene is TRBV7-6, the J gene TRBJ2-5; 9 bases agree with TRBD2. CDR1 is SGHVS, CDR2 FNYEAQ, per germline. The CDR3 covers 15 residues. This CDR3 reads CASSDRLAAQGTQYF. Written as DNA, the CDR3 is TGTGCCAGCAGCGACCGACTAGCGGCCCAAGGGACCCAGTACTTC.

The CDR3 nucleotides read TGTGCCAGCAGCGTAGATGGGGGGGCTGTGACAGATGAGCAGTTCTTC. It yields the protein CASSVDGGAVTDEQFF. The chain links TRBV9 to TRBJ2-1; possibly TRBD2 for D (7 bases). Trimming left V 0 bases short and J 8 bases short, with 18 bases between. The length of the CDR3 is 16 residues. Germline V gene lookup returns CDR1 SGDLS and CDR2 YYNGEE. The variable domain in full, completed from reference TRBV9 and TRBJ2-1, reads DSGVTQTPKHLITATGQRVTLRCSPRSGDLSVYWYQQSLDQGLQFLIQYYNGEERAKGNILERFSAQQFPDLHSELNLSSLELGDSALYFCASSVDGGAVTDEQFFGPGTRLTVL.

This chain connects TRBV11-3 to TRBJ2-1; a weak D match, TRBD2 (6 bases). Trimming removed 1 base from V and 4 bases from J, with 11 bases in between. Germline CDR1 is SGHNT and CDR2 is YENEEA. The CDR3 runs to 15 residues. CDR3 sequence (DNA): TGTGCCAGCAGCTTAGCCGGGACTTCTTACAATGAGCAGTTCTTC. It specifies CASSLAGTSYNEQFF.

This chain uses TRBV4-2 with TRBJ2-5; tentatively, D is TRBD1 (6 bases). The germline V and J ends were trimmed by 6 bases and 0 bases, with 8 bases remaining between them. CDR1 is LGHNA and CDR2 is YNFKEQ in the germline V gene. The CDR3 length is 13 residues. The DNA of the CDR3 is TGTGCCAGCAGTAGGACAGACCAAGAGACCCAGTACTTC. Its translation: CASSRTDQETQYF.

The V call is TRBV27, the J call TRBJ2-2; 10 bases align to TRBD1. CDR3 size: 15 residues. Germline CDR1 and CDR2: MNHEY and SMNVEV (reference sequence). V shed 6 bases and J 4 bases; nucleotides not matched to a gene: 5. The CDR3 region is CASSRDRGPTGELFF. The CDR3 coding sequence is TGTGCCAGCAGCAGGGACAGGGGCCCCACCGGGGAGCTGTTTTTT.

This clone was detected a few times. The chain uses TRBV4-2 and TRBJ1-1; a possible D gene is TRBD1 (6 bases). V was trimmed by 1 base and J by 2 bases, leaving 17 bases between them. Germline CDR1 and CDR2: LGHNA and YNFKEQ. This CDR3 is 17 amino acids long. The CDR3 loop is CASSQVKLGTPNTEAFF. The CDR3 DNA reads TGTGCCAGCAGCCAAGTAAAACTCGGGACACCTAACACTGAAGCTTTCTTT.

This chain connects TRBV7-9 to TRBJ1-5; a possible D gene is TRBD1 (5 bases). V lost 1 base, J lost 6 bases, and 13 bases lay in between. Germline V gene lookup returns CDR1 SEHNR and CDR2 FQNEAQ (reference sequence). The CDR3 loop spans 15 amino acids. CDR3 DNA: TGTGCCAGCAGCTTAGTAGGAGGGGTAGGTCAGCCCCAGCATTTT. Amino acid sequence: CASSLVGGVGQPQHF.

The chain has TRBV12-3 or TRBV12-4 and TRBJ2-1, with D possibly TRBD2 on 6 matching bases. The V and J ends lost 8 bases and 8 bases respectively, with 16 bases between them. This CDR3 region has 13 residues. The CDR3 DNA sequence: TGTGCCAGCTCCGGAGGGGCCGACGATGAGCAGTTCTTC. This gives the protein CASSGGADDEQFF.

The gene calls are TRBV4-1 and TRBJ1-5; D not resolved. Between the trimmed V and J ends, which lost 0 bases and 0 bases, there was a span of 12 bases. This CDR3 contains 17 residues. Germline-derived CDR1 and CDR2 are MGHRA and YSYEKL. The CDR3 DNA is TGCGCCAGCAGCCAAGAGGGCTTGCAGAATAGCAATCAGCCCCAGCATTTT. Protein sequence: CASSQEGLQNSNQPQHF.

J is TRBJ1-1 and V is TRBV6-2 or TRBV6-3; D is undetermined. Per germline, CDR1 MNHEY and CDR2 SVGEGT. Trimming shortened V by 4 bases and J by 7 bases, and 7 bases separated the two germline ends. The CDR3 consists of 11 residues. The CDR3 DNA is TGTGCCAGCAGTTTCGGGATTGAAGCTTTCTTT. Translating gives CASSFGIEAFF.

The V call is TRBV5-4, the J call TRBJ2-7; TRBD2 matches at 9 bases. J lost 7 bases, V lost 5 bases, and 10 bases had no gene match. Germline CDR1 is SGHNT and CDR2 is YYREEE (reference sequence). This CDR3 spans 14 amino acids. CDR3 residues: CASRVAGAGAEQYF. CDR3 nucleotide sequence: TGTGCCAGCAGGGTAGCGGGAGCGGGAGCGGAGCAGTACTTC.